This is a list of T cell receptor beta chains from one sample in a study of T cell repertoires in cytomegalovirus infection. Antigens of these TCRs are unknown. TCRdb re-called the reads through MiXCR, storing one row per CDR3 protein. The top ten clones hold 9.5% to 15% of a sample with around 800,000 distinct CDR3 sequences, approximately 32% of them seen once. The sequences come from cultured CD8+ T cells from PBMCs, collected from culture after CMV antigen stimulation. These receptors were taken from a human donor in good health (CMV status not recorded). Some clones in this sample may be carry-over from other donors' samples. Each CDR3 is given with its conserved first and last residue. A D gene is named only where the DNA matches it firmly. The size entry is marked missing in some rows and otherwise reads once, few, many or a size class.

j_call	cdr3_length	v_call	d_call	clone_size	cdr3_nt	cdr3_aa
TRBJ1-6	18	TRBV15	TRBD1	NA	TGTGCCACCAGCAGAGATCCCGGGACAGGGACCACAGATTCACCCCTCCACTTT	CATSRDPGTGTTDSPLHF
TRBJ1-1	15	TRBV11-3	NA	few	TGTGCCAGCAGCCCGGGGGCAGGGGCGAACACTGAAGCTTTCTTT	CASSPGAGANTEAFF
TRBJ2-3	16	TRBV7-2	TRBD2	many	TGTGCCAGCAGCTTAGTGCTAGCGGGGGGGCGAGATACGCAGTATTTT	CASSLVLAGGRDTQYF
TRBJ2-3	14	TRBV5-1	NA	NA	TGCGCCAGCAGCTTGGTGGACTTCACAGATACGCAGTATTTT	CASSLVDFTDTQYF
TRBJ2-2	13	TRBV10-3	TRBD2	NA	TGTGCGATCGGGGGGGCGAACACCGGGGAGCTGTTTTTT	CAIGGANTGELFF
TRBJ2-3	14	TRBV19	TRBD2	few	TGTGCCAGTAGCCGGGACTACAGCACAGATACGCAGTATTTT	CASSRDYSTDTQYF
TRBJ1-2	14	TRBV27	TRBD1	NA	TGTGCCAGCAGTGCGGGGACAGGGGTACATGGCTACACCTTC	CASSAGTGVHGYTF
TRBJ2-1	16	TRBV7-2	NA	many	TGTGCCAGCAGCTTAGAGGGTTTCACTAGCTACAATGAGCAGTTCTTC	CASSLEGFTSYNEQFF
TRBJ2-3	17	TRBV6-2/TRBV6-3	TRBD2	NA	TGTGCCAGCACCCTAAGCCTAGCGGGGGGACTCGGAGATACGCAGTATTTT	CASTLSLAGGLGDTQYF
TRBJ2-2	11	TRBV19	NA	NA	TGTGCCAGTAGTATAAACGGGGAGCTGTTTTTT	CASSINGELFF
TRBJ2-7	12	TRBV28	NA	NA	TGTGCCAGCAGCCCCCCACGGGGAGGGCAGTACTTC	CASSPPRGGQYF
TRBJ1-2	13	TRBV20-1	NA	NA	TGCAGTGCTCGGAACCGCTCTAGAGATGGCTACACCTTC	CSARNRSRDGYTF
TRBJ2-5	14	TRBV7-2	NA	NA	TGTGCCAGCAGCTTAGAGATACGGGAAGAGACCCAGTACTTC	CASSLEIREETQYF
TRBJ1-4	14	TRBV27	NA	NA	TGTGCCAGCAGTTGGGGGGTAACTAATGAAAAACTGTTTTTT	CASSWGVTNEKLFF
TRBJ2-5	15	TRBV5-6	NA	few	TGTGCCAGCACGTGGACCCAGACTTCGTGGGAGACCCAGTACTTC	CASTWTQTSWETQYF
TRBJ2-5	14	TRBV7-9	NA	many	TGTGCCAGCAGCTTAATATCGGAACAAGAGACCCAGTACTTC	CASSLISEQETQYF
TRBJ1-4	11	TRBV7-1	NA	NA	TGTGCCTTCCAGTTAAATGAAAAACTGTTTTTT	CAFQLNEKLFF
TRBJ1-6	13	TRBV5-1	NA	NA	TGCGCCAGCAGCGGGGGGGGCCGAACACCCCTCCACTTT	CASSGGGRTPLHF
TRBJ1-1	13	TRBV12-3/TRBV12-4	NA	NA	TGTGCCAGCAGTTTAAATTTGGGGGTTGAAGCTTTCTTT	CASSLNLGVEAFF